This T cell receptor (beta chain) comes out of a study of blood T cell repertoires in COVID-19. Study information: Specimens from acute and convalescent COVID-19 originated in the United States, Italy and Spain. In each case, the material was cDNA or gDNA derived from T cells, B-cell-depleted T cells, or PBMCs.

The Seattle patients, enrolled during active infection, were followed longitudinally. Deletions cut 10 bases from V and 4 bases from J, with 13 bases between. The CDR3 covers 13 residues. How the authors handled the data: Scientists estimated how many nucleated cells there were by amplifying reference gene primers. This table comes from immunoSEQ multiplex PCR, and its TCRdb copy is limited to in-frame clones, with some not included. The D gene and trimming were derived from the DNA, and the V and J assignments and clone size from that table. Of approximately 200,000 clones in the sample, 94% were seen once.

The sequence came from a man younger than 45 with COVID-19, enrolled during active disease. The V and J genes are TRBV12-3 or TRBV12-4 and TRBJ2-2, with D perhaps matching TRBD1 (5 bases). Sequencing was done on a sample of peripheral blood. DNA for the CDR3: TGTGCCACCTCCCTAGGGGTCACCGGGGAGCTGTTTTTT. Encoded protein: CATSLGVTGELFF.